The 24 T cell receptor beta chains listed next were all sequenced from one sample in a study of T cells in women clearing cervical HPV infection (dated by TCRdb to the late 2010s). To prepare the library, the immunoSEQ multiplex PCR assay was applied. In its TCRdb copy, this immuneACCESS table keeps in-frame sequences only and misses some clones. Where compared with another copy, unresolved V genes explain less than half of these, and the others have no known cause. The sample table includes more than 45,000 clones. The leading ten clones occupy roughly 1.6% of the sample. The specimen was blood buffy coat. The receptor set was obtained from a woman between 18 and 70 years old with a cervical HPV16 infection that either progressed to CIN3+ or cleared (not recorded which).

A note on this clone: Read sequence stops 3 residues before the CDR3 end, and the germline J gene provides the missing end. This chain connects TRBV30 to TRBJ1-1, with 7 nucleotides matching TRBD1. There are 13 residues in the CDR3. Germline V CDR1 and CDR2: GTSNPN, SVGIG (reference sequence). CDR3 DNA (partial): TGTGCCTGGAGTGTAGACAGGGAAGTTTCG. This gives the protein CAWSVDREVS. The whole CDR3 is CAWSVDREVSAFF. Complete variable domain (other parts from reference TRBV30 and TRBJ1-1): SQTIHQWPATLVQPVGSPLSLECTVEGTSNPNLYWYRQAAGRGLQLLFYSVGIGQISSEVPQNLSASRPQDRQFILSSKKLLLSDSGFYLCAWSVDREVSAFFGQGTRLTVV.

As for this clone: Read sequence stops 3 residues before the CDR3 end, and the germline J gene provides the missing end. The chain uses TRBV7-2 and TRBJ1-6, with TRBD1 as a possible D gene (5 bases). CDR1 and CDR2 (germline): SGHTA, FQGNSA. Between the trimmed V and J ends, which lost 2 bases and 10 bases, there was a span of 12 bases. The CDR3 consists of 14 residues. The sequenced CDR3 bases are TGTGCCAGCAGCTTATCCCACAGGAGCTCACCC. This translates into CASSLSHRSSP. The full CDR3 protein is CASSLSHRSSPLHF. The complete variable domain, with remaining parts taken from reference TRBV7-2 and TRBJ1-6, reads GAGVSQSPSNKVTEKGKDVELRCDPISGHTALYWYRQSLGQGLEFLIYFQGNSAPDKSGLPSDRFSAERTGGSVSTLTIQRTQQEDSAVYLCASSLSHRSSPLHFGNGTRLTVT.

Details on this clone: The read comes to an end 3 residues before the CDR3 does, leaving the germline J gene to fill in the end. J is TRBJ1-6 and V is TRBV20-1; maybe TRBD1 (6 bases). This CDR3 has 15 amino acids. Germline values: CDR1 DFQATT, CDR2 SNEGSKA (reference sequence). Trimming took 4 bases from V and 10 from J, leaving 20 bases between them. This CDR3 reads CSATGGGAGYSPLHF. The DNA read from the CDR3 is TGCAGTGCTACCGGCGGGGGGGCAGGATACTCACCC.

With respect to this clone: The CDR3 is cut off 3 residues early in the read; its end comes from the germline J gene. V and J are TRBV7-9 and TRBJ2-7, with 7 bases fitting TRBD1. The junction had 12 bases not matched to a gene; V was cut back by 5 bases and J by 5 bases. Germline V gene data show CDR1 as SEHNR and CDR2 as FQNEAQ (reference sequence). The CDR3 length is 15 residues. Partial CDR3 DNA: TGTGCCAGCAGCCCCCTACAGGGGAATCAGGACGAG. Encoded protein: CASSPLQGNQDE. The CDR3 as a whole reads CASSPLQGNQDEQYF.

As for this clone: With the read ending 3 residues before the CDR3 end, the germline J gene is used to fill in that end. The chain employs TRBV6-2 or TRBV6-3 and TRBJ2-7; 10 nucleotides match TRBD2. Germline lookup yields CDR1 MNHEY and CDR2 SVGEGT. V gave up 7 bases and J gave up 5 bases; unmatched junction bases: 5. CDR3 length: 13 amino acids. The CDR3: CASKGTSENEQYF. CDR3 DNA (partial): TGTGCCAGCAAGGGGACTAGCGAGAACGAG.

In regard to this clone: The CDR3 end falls 3 residues outside the read, so it is completed with the germline J gene. V usage is TRBV6-2 or TRBV6-3 and J usage is TRBJ2-7, with a weak D call TRBD1 (6 bases). The CDR3 totals 14 residues. The germline V gene encodes CDR1 MNHEY and CDR2 SVGEGT. Trimming shortened V by 2 bases and J by 2 bases, and 10 bases separated the two germline ends. CDR3 residues: CASSYQWTAYEQYF. The CDR3 DNA, read in part, is TGTGCCAGCAGTTACCAGTGGACAGCCTACGAG.

Note on this clone: The junction departs from the called germline gene at one end, perhaps through a read error. The read ends 3 residues shy of where the CDR3 ends; the end is completed using the germline J gene. The chain carries TRBV4-2 and TRBJ1-4; 10 bases align to TRBD1. Per the germline V gene, CDR1 is LGHNA and CDR2 is YNFKEQ. CDR3 length: 17 residues. The sequenced CDR3 bases are TGCGCCAGCAGCCAAGTTGGGACAGGGGCTCTAGGGGAAAAA. Amino acids: CASSQVGTGALGEK. The entire CDR3 is CASSQVGTGALGEKLFF.

A word on this clone: The read is 3 residues too short to cover the CDR3 end, so that end is filled in from the germline J gene. This rearrangement joins TRBV28 to TRBJ2-1, with 11 bases aligning to TRBD1. Germline V gene sequence: CDR1 MDHEN, CDR2 SYDVKM. V was clipped by 5 bases and J by 8 bases; unmatched bases: 5. The CDR3 length is 14 residues. CDR3 residues: CASSARTGGDEQFF. The part of the CDR3 DNA that was read is TGTGCCAGCAGTGCCCGGACAGGGGGCGATGAG. The whole variable domain, filled in from reference TRBV28 and TRBJ2-1, reads DVKVTQSSRYLVKRTGEKVFLECVQDMDHENMFWYRQDPGLGLRLIYFSYDVKMKEKGDIPEGYSVSREKKERFSLILESASTNQTSMYLCASSARTGGDEQFFGPGTRLTVL.

On this clone itself: The read ends 3 residues shy of where the CDR3 ends; the end is completed using the germline J gene. The genes are TRBV20-1 and TRBJ2-3, with 14 positions matching TRBD2. With V trimmed by 3 bases and J by 5 bases, 7 bases remained unmatched. Germline V gene lookup returns CDR1 DFQATT and CDR2 SNEGSKA (reference sequence). The CDR3 is made up of 16 amino acids. The chain's CDR3 is CSARPGLAGVKDTQYF. The part of the CDR3 DNA that was read is TGCAGTGCTAGGCCGGGACTAGCGGGGGTGAAAGATACG.

As for this clone: The sequence runs out 3 residues before the end of the CDR3; the remainder is reconstructed from the germline J gene. This rearrangement joins TRBV5-1 to TRBJ2-2, with 8 bases aligning to TRBD1. The CDR3 is 17 residues long. Unmatched junction bases numbered 15, after V lost 4 bases and J lost 7 bases. Germline values: CDR1 SGHRS, CDR2 YFSETQ. CDR3 DNA (partial): TGCGCCAGCAGCCCTGGGGCCGGCAGGGGGCGCGTCGGGGAG. It specifies CASSPGAGRGRVGE. The entire CDR3 protein is CASSPGAGRGRVGELFF. The variable domain in full, completed from reference TRBV5-1 and TRBJ2-2, reads KAGVTQTPRYLIKTRGQQVTLSCSPISGHRSVSWYQQTPGQGLQFLFEYFSETQRNKGNFPGRFSGRQFSNSRSEMNVSTLELGDSALYLCASSPGAGRGRVGELFFGEGSRLTVL.

CDR3 DNA, as far as it was read: TGCAGTGCTTCTACCGGGACACGGAATGATGGC. The encoded protein is CSASTGTRNDG. The full CDR3 is CSASTGTRNDGYTF. The chain links TRBV20-1 to TRBJ1-2, with a possible D match to TRBD1 (6 bases). The sequenced fragment ends 3 residues before the CDR3 boundary, so the rest is inferred from the germline J gene. Germline-derived CDR1 and CDR2 are DFQATT and SNEGSKA (reference sequence). This CDR3 has 14 residues. V was clipped by 5 bases and J by 6 bases, with 19 bases between them.

Notes on this clone: From the germline J gene comes the end of the CDR3, since the read stops 3 residues before it. The gene calls are TRBV20-1 and TRBJ2-4; 10 bases are shared with TRBD1. V lost 6 bases and J lost 6; bases outside the gene matches: 5. The CDR3 is 13 amino acids. Germline assignment: CDR1 DFQATT and CDR2 SNEGSKA (reference sequence). The CDR3 bases that were read are TGCAGTGCCCGGACAGGGGGAGGAAACATT. Its translation: CSARTGGGNI. The CDR3, in full, reads CSARTGGGNIQYF.

CDR3 protein: CSANVGRSVQPQHF. The CDR3 DNA, read in part, is TGCAGTGCTAATGTGGGCAGGTCGGTTCAGCCC. This chain connects TRBV20-1 to TRBJ1-5; no clear D gene. Read sequence stops 3 residues before the CDR3 end, and the germline J gene provides the missing end. The V and J ends lost 4 bases and 6 bases respectively, with 16 bases between them. CDR1 DFQATT and CDR2 SNEGSKA come from the germline V gene (reference sequence). The CDR3 runs 14 residues.

Comments on this clone: The read comes to an end 3 residues before the CDR3 does, leaving the germline J gene to fill in the end. The chain recombines TRBV11-2 with TRBJ1-1, with a weak D call TRBD1 (5 bases). Germline CDR1 is SGHAT and CDR2 is FQNNGV. The CDR3 has 13 residues. The CDR3 region is CASSLDRGLGAFF. Partial CDR3 DNA: TGTGCCAGCAGCTTAGATCGGGGGTTAGGA.

As regards this clone: The read comes to an end 3 residues before the CDR3 does, leaving the germline J gene to fill in the end. The chain employs TRBV11-2 and TRBJ2-7; D possibly corresponds to TRBD2 (6 bases). V gave up 5 bases and J gave up 4 bases, with 12 bases separating them. CDR1 and CDR2 from the germline V gene are SGHAT and FQNNGV. The CDR3 length is 13 residues. CDR3 DNA, as far as it was read: TGTGCCAGCAGCACCACGCGGGGTTACGAG. It translates to CASSTTRGYE. The whole CDR3 sequence is CASSTTRGYEQYF. Together with reference TRBV11-2 and TRBJ2-7, the CDR3 gives the full variable domain: EAGVAQSPRYKIIEKRQSVAFWCNPISGHATLYWYQQILGQGPKLLIQFQNNGVVDDSQLPKDRFSAERLKGVDSTLKIQPAKLEDSAVYLCASSTTRGYEQYFGPGTRLTVT.

Of note for this clone: Read sequence stops 3 residues before the CDR3 end, and the germline J gene provides the missing end. The chain employs TRBV6-4 and TRBJ1-6; D is undetermined. The CDR3 is made up of 12 amino acids. Germline lookup yields CDR1 MRHNA and CDR2 SNTAGT. With 7 bases removed from V and 10 bases from J, the gap between germline ends came to 11 bases. The CDR3 spells CASMERRSPLHF. Incomplete CDR3 DNA: TGTGCCAGCATGGAGAGGCGGTCACCC.

With respect to this clone: With the read ending 3 residues before the CDR3 end, the germline J gene is used to fill in that end. This chain links TRBV6-2 or TRBV6-3 with TRBJ1-2, with a possible D match to TRBD1 (5 bases). Looked up from germline, CDR1 is MNHEY and CDR2 is SVGEGT. Between the trimmed V and J ends, which lost 4 bases and 4 bases, there was a span of 10 bases. This CDR3 contains 13 residues. The CDR3 DNA, read in part, is TGTGCCAGCAGTTTCGGTACAGGCTATGGC. It translates to CASSFGTGYG. The entire CDR3 is CASSFGTGYGYTF.

Here the CDR3 reads CASSLRTGFSSPLHF. The DNA read from the CDR3 is TGCGCCAGCAGCCTCAGGACAGGGTTTAGTTCACCC. The chain carries TRBV5-1 and TRBJ1-6; the match to TRBD1 covers 8 bases. The read terminates 3 residues before the CDR3 end, so the remaining end is supplied by the germline J gene. The CDR3 spans 15 residues. Trimming took 4 bases from V and 9 from J; bases not matched to a gene: 9. CDR1 and CDR2 (germline): SGHRS, YFSETQ.

About this clone: The read falls 3 residues short of the CDR3 end, and the missing part is taken from the germline J gene. This chain links TRBV7-9 with TRBJ1-4; the D is unclear. Germline-derived CDR1 and CDR2 are SEHNR and FQNEAQ (reference sequence). This CDR3 contains 13 residues. The germline V and J ends were trimmed by 1 base and 5 bases, with 5 bases remaining between them. This chain's CDR3 is CASSLGANEKLFF. The DNA read from the CDR3 is TGTGCCAGCAGCTTAGGGGCGAATGAAAAA.

Comment on this clone: The CDR3 end falls 3 residues outside the read, so it is completed with the germline J gene. The chain has TRBV5-1 and TRBJ2-2, with 10 bases lining up with TRBD2. This CDR3 is built from 16 residues. The germline V gene encodes CDR1 SGHRS and CDR2 YFSETQ. V was pared by 6 bases and J by 3 bases, with 8 bases of the junction left unmatched. Partial CDR3 DNA: TGCGCCAGCACCCCTCTAGCGGGGGCCTACACCGGGGAG. Translated: CASTPLAGAYTGE. The whole CDR3 protein is CASTPLAGAYTGELFF. The whole variable domain, remainder taken from reference TRBV5-1 and TRBJ2-2, is KAGVTQTPRYLIKTRGQQVTLSCSPISGHRSVSWYQQTPGQGLQFLFEYFSETQRNKGNFPGRFSGRQFSNSRSEMNVSTLELGDSALYLCASTPLAGAYTGELFFGEGSRLTVL.

Details on this clone: Read coverage stops 3 residues before the CDR3 terminus; the germline J gene supplies the remainder. The chain carries TRBV19 and TRBJ2-1, with 9 bases that match TRBD2. J gave up 9 bases and V 9 bases, and 15 bases lay outside the gene matches. The CDR3 runs to 15 residues. Germline assignment: CDR1 LNHDA and CDR2 SQIVND (reference sequence). The CDR3 bases that were read are TGTGCCAGCCAGTCCCCCCGGCGGGGGGGCGGTGAG. This gives the protein CASQSPRRGGGE. The whole CDR3 reads CASQSPRRGGGEQFF.

As for this clone: The CDR3 extends 3 residues past the end of the read, so its final part is completed from the germline J gene. The chain combines TRBV6-1 with TRBJ1-6; TRBD1 agrees at 8 bases. The CDR3 spans 18 residues. V shed 0 bases, J shed 2 bases, and the junction held 6 bases outside the gene matches. Germline CDR1 reads MNHNS; CDR2 reads SASEGT. CDR3: CASSEASGGRTYNSPLHF. Incomplete CDR3 DNA: TGTGCCAGCAGTGAAGCATCAGGGGGCCGGACCTATAATTCACCC.

With regard to this clone: The read ends 3 residues shy of where the CDR3 ends; the end is completed using the germline J gene. J is TRBJ2-1 and V is TRBV14, with 14 bases that match TRBD2. The V and J ends lost 4 bases and 9 bases, in that order; junction bases with no gene match: 11. Germline CDR1 reads SGHDN; CDR2 reads FVKESK. This CDR3 has 17 amino acids. CDR3 DNA (partial): TGTGCCAGCAGCCCGGGGACTAGCGGGAGTAGTAGGGGTGAG. Protein: CASSPGTSGSSRGE. The whole CDR3 region reads CASSPGTSGSSRGEQFF.

In regard to this clone: The CDR3 end is not reached by the read, which stops 3 residues before it; the germline J gene fills it in. The rearrangement joins TRBV20-1 to TRBJ2-3; 9 bases line up with TRBD2. From germline, CDR1 is DFQATT and CDR2 SNEGSKA (reference sequence). Trimming removed 6 bases from V and 2 bases from J; junction bases left unmatched: 9. The CDR3 runs to 15 residues. The CDR3: CSATTGTSFTDTQYF. CDR3 DNA (partial): TGCAGTGCCACCACCGGGACTAGCTTCACAGATACG.